This TCR beta chain comes out of a study of OX40 agonist ivuxolimab in advanced cancers. Study details: Every 2 weeks, patients received ivuxolimab intravenously, dosed at 0.01 to 10 mg/kg. Recorded diagnoses for dose-escalation patients were hepatocellular carcinoma, melanoma, renal cell or head and neck cancer.

The table came from immunoSEQ multiplex PCR; TCRdb's copy has only in-frame clones and leaves some out. Found here are about 58,000 clones, around 90% of them singletons; the top ten hold about 0.63%. As for this clone: Its matching antigen is unknown.

This CDR3 is 11 amino acids long. With 11 bases removed from V and 1 base from J, the gap between germline ends came to 8 bases. Germline V lookup: CDR1 SNHLY, CDR2 FYNNEI. Regarding the study as a whole: The antigens recognized by the expanded peripheral T cells, that is their antigen specificity, were not determined. CD8+ T cells showed, on average, more clonal expansion than CD4+ cells.

The chain links TRBV2 to TRBJ2-5; maybe TRBD2 (6 bases). This receptor was identified in an adult with an advanced solid tumor such as melanoma, head and neck, liver or kidney cancer. Sequenced material: CD4+ or CD8+ T cells sorted from blood, taken in a trial of the OX40 agonist ivuxolimab. Here the CDR3 reads CAVSGQETQYF. Here the CDR3 DNA reads TGTGCCGTTAGCGGCCAAGAGACCCAGTACTTC.